This T cell receptor (beta chain) was found in a study of shared clonotypes between healthy human individuals. Libraries were prepared by immunoSEQ multiplex PCR; TCRdb keeps only in-frame clonotypes and omits some of them. The sample holds under 1,100,000 clones, around 78% seen once. The junction had 1 base not matched to a gene; V was cut back by 6 bases and J by 5 bases. Per germline, CDR1 MNHEY and CDR2 SVGAGI. CDR3 length: 11 residues. The sequenced sample was memory CD4+ T cells from PBMCs. Subset denoted: CD45RA-negative fraction. The rearrangement joins TRBV6-5 to TRBJ2-7; 7 nucleotides line up with TRBD2. The receptor was derived from a man between 18 and 35 years old in good health. Some clones in this sample may be carry-over from other donors' samples. The CDR3 DNA sequence: TGTGCCAGCAGACTAGCGCACGAGCAGTACTTC. Protein sequence: CASRLAHEQYF.